This TCR beta chain was sequenced for a study of regulatory dendritic cells for organ transplantation. Only in-frame clones appear in the TCRdb table, and some are missing; sequencing was by immunoSEQ multiplex PCR. This table has about 12,000 clones, roughly 60% appearing once. Losses at the gene ends were 4 bases for V and 2 bases for J; bases not matched to a gene: 5. Germline loops: CDR1 SEHNR, CDR2 FQNEAQ (reference sequence). CDR3 length: 17 amino acids. This clone was seen only a few times. Its cognate antigen is unknown. CFSE-labeled sorted T cells met regulatory or mature dendritic cells for 4 to 6 days.

The sequencing sample was made of naive CD8+ T cells from blood cultured with dendritic cells. Subset of the sample: CD45RA+ naive T cells. This clonotype was sampled from a human donor in good health. This sequence joins TRBV7-9 and TRBJ2-1; 13 bases map to TRBD2. The DNA for the CDR3 is TGTGCCAGCAGCTCCACCGGGACTAGCGGGGCCTACAATGAGCAGTTCTTC. Protein sequence: CASSSTGTSGAYNEQFF. The full variable domain, rest sourced from reference TRBV7-9 and TRBJ2-1, is DTGVSQNPRHKITKRGQNVTFRCDPISEHNRLYWYRQTLGQGPEFLTYFQNEAQLEKSRLLSDRFSAERPKGSFSTLEIQRTEQGDSAMYLCASSSTGTSGAYNEQFFGPGTRLTVL.